This TCR beta chain is drawn from a study of blood T cell repertoires in COVID-19. At the level of the study: Material from acute and convalescent COVID-19 was sourced from the United States, Italy and Spain. The cDNA or gDNA used as material had been derived from T cells, B-cell-depleted T cells, or PBMCs.

Using immunoSEQ multiplex PCR, the repertoire was profiled, and TCRdb retains in-frame clones only, with some absent. The sample consists of tens of thousands of clones, about 80% of them appearing once. Trimming removed 3 bases from V and 5 bases from J, with 8 bases in between. The CDR3 runs to 13 residues. From germline, CDR1 is LNHDA and CDR2 SQIVND (reference sequence). V and J are TRBV19 and TRBJ2-1, with D possibly TRBD2 on 6 matching bases. Sequences were obtained from peripheral blood. The receptor comes from a man in his sixties with acute or convalescent COVID-19. Here the CDR3 reads CASSMGLNNEQFF. In nucleotides, the CDR3 is TGTGCCAGTAGTATGGGACTGAACAATGAGCAGTTCTTC.